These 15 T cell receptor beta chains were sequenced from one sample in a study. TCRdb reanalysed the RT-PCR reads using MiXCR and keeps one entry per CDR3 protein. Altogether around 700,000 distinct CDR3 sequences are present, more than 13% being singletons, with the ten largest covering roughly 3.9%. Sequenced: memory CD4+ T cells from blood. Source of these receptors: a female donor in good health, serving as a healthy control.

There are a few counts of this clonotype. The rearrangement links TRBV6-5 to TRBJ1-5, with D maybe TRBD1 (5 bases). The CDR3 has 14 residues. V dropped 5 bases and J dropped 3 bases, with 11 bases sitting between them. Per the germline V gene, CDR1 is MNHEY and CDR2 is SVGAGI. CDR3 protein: CASSRDGDNQPQHF. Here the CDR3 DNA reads TGTGCCAGCAGTCGGGACGGAGACAATCAGCCCCAGCATTTT.

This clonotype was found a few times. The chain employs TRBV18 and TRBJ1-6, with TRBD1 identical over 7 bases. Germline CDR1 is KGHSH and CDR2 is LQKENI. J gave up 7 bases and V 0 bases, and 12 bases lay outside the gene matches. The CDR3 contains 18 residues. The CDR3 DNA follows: TGTGCCAGCTCACCACCGGGAAACCACAGGGACAGAAATTCACCCCTCCACTTT. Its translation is CASSPPGNHRDRNSPLHF.

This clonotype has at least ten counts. This CDR3 is CASSAQTGGNEQFF. Here the CDR3 DNA reads TGTGCCAGCAGTGCTCAGACAGGGGGCAATGAGCAGTTCTTC. The chain links TRBV25-1 to TRBJ2-1; 9 nucleotides line up with TRBD1. Unmatched junction bases numbered 4, after V lost 4 bases and J lost 6 bases. Germline CDR1 and CDR2: MGHDK and SYGVNS. This CDR3 spans 14 amino acids.

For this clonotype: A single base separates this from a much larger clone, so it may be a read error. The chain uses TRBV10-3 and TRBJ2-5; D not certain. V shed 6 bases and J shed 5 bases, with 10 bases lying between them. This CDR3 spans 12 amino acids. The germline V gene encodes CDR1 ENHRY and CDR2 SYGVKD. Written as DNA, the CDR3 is TGTGCCATCAGCTGGGATGAGGAGACCCAGTACTTC. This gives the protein CAISWDEETQYF.

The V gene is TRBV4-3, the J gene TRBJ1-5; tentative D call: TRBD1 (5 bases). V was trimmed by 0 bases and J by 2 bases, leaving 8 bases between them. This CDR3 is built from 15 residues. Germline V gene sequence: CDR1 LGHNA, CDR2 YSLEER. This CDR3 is CASSQDLGGNQPQHF. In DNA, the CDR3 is TGCGCCAGCAGCCAAGATTTGGGGGGCAATCAGCCCCAGCATTTT.

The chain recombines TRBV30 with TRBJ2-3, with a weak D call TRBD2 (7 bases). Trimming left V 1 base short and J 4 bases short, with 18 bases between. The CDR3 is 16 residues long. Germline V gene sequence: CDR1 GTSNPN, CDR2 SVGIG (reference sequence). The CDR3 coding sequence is TGTGCCTGGAGTGCCCGACCCGGCGGGGGCTCAGATACGCAGTATTTT. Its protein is CAWSARPGGGSDTQYF.

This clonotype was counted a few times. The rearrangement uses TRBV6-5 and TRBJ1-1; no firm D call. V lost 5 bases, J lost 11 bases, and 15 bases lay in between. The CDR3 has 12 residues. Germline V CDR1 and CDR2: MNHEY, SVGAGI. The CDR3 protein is CASSNPGGRAFF. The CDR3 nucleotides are TGTGCCAGCAGTAACCCCGGAGGGAGGGCTTTCTTT.

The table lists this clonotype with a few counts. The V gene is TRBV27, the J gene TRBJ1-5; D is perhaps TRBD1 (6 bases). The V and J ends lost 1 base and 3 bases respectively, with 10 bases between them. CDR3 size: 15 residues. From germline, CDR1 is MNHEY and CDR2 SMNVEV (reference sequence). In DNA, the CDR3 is TGTGCCAGCAGTTTATGGGGACACGACAATCAGCCCCAGCATTTT. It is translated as CASSLWGHDNQPQHF.

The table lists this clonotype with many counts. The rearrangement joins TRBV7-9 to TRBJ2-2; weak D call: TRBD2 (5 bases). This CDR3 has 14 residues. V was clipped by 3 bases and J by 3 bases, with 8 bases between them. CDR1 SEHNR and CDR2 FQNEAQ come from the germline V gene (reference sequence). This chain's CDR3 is CASSFQEDTGELFF. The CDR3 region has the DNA TGTGCCAGCAGCTTTCAGGAGGACACCGGGGAGCTGTTTTTT.

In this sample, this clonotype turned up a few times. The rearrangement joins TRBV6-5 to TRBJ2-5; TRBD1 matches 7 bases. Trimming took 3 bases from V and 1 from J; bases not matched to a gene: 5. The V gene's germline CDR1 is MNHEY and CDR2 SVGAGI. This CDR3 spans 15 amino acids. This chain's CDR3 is CASSYGRGIQETQYF. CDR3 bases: TGTGCCAGCAGTTATGGCAGGGGGATCCAAGAGACCCAGTACTTC.

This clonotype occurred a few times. The CDR3 DNA reads TGTGCCAGCAGCTTAGCTATCTTCCTCCAACGGCACACCTTC. Its protein is CASSLAIFLQRHTF. The rearrangement joins TRBV7-2 to TRBJ1-2, with no clear D. This CDR3 is 14 amino acids long. The ends were cut back, 0 bases at V and 12 bases at J, with 17 bases in the middle. CDR1 and CDR2 (germline): SGHTA, FQGNSA.

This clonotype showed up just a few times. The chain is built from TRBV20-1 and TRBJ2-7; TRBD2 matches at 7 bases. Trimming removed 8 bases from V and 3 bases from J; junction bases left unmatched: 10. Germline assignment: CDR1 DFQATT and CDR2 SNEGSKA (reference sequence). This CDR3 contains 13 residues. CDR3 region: CSPERSSGYEQYF. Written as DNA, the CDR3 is TGCAGTCCCGAGAGGTCTAGCGGCTACGAGCAGTACTTC.

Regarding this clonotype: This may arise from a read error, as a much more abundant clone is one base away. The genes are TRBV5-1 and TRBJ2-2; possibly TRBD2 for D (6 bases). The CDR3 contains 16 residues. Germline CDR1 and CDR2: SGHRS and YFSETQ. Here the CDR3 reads CASSLGLEIVAGGLFF. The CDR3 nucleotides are TGCGCCAGCAGCTTGGGCCTAGAGATTGTGGCCGGGGGGCTGTTTTTT.

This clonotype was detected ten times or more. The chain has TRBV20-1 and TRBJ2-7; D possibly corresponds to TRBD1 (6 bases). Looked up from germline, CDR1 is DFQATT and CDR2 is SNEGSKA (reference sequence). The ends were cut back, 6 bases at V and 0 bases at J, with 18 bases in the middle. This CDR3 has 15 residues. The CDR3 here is CSAVALDRSSYEQYF. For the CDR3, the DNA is TGCAGTGCCGTTGCATTGGACAGAAGCTCCTACGAGCAGTACTTC.

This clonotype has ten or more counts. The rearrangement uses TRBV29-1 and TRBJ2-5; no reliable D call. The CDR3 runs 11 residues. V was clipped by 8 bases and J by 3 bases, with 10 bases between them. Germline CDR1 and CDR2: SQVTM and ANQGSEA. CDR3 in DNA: TGCAGCTTACGTGGGGAAGAGACCCAGTACTTC. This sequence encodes CSLRGEETQYF.